The 17 T cell receptor beta chains reported below all come from one sample, sequenced in a study of blood T cell repertoires in COVID-19. Clones were sequenced by immunoSEQ multiplex PCR, and TCRdb holds only the in-frame ones, with some missing. Found here are about 220,000 clones, around 90% of them singletons; the top ten hold roughly 15%. The specimen was PBMCs or T cells enriched from blood (not recorded which). All receptors derive from a woman aged 45-65 years with acute COVID-19.

The chain couples TRBV28 to TRBJ1-6; TRBD1 matches 8 bases. V lost 6 bases, J lost 10 bases, and 11 bases stayed unmatched. Germline-derived CDR1 and CDR2 are MDHEN and SYDVKM. The CDR3 runs to 15 residues. The CDR3 nucleotides read TGTGCCAGCAGCCTCGGACAGGGCTATGGGTCACCCCTCCACTTT. This translates into CASSLGQGYGSPLHF.

The V and J genes are TRBV7-3 and TRBJ2-3; 12 positions agree with TRBD1. Germline assignment: CDR1 SGHTA and CDR2 FQGTGA. The CDR3 is 14 residues long. The ends lost 4 bases at V and 7 bases at J; junction bases unmatched: 3. The CDR3 sequence: CASSSGQGANTQYF. CDR3 nucleotide sequence: TGTGCCAGCAGCTCGGGACAGGGGGCGAATACGCAGTATTTT.

The V call is TRBV7-2, the J call TRBJ1-2, with D possibly TRBD1 on 5 matching bases. Germline V CDR1 and CDR2: SGHTA, FQGNSA. The CDR3 is 16 amino acids. V lost 5 bases and J 7 bases, leaving 23 bases between the germline ends. The CDR3 reads CASSNYQGYFTGGYTF. The CDR3 region has the DNA TGTGCCAGCAGCAATTACCAGGGCTATTTTACGGGTGGCTACACCTTC.

CDR3 protein: CASSQGLTGTARNTIYF. The DNA of the CDR3 is TGTGCCAGCAGCCAAGGGCTAACCGGGACAGCTAGAAACACCATATATTTT. The chain employs TRBV3-1 (or the pseudogene TRBV3-2) and TRBJ1-3, with 7 bases that match TRBD1. The CDR3 contains 17 residues. The ends lost 1 base at V and 5 bases at J; junction bases unmatched: 11. Germline CDR1 LGHDT, CDR2 YNNKEL (reference sequence).

V gene TRBV19 combines with J gene TRBJ1-1; D is undetermined. The V end lost 7 bases, the J end lost 6 bases, and 6 bases lay between the germline ends. The CDR3 has 10 amino acids. The germline gives CDR1 LNHDA, CDR2 SQIVND (reference sequence). The CDR3 protein is CASMGAEAFF. CDR3 in DNA: TGTGCCAGTATGGGCGCTGAAGCTTTCTTT.

This clone was detected only once. The rearrangement links TRBV28 to TRBJ2-1; D is unclear. Germline CDR1 reads MDHEN; CDR2 reads SYDVKM. The CDR3 is 12 residues long. With 10 bases removed from V and 9 bases from J, the gap between germline ends came to 16 bases. CDR3 bases: TGTGCCACCCGAGACAAGTATGGTGAGCAGTTCTTC. The encoded protein is CATRDKYGEQFF.

This clone was counted between two and nine times. V usage is TRBV7-9 and J usage is TRBJ1-2; D might be TRBD1 (6 bases). CDR3 size: 14 residues. Germline V gene sequence: CDR1 SEHNR, CDR2 FQNEAQ (reference sequence). Between the trimmed V and J ends, which lost 1 base and 3 bases, there was a span of 9 bases. The CDR3 region is CASSLGQGHYGYTF. CDR3 nucleotide sequence: TGTGCCAGCAGCTTAGGCCAGGGGCACTATGGCTACACCTTC.

The J gene is TRBJ2-7, the V gene TRBV7-2; tentatively, D is TRBD1 (6 bases). V gave up 3 bases and J gave up 2 bases, with 11 bases separating them. Germline V gene data show CDR1 as SGHTA and CDR2 as FQGNSA. The CDR3 runs to 14 residues. The CDR3 region has the DNA TGTGCCAGCAGCTTGATGACAGGAGCCTACGAGCAGTACTTC. This sequence encodes CASSLMTGAYEQYF.

This chain joins TRBV2 and TRBJ2-2; 10 bases fit TRBD2. The ends lost 6 bases at V and 2 bases at J; junction bases unmatched: 6. CDR1 is SNHLY, CDR2 FYNNEI, per germline. The CDR3 has 16 residues. The CDR3 DNA follows: TGTGCCAGCAGCTTGGGACTAGCGATAAACACCGGGGAGCTGTTTTTT. Translated: CASSLGLAINTGELFF.

The J gene is TRBJ1-6, the V gene TRBV25-1; tentatively, D is TRBD1 (5 bases). Between the trimmed V and J ends, which lost 5 bases and 6 bases, there was a span of 17 bases. Germline V gene data show CDR1 as MGHDK and CDR2 as SYGVNS. The CDR3 extends over 16 amino acids. This CDR3 is CASSPRAQGLNSPLHF. The CDR3 nucleotides read TGTGCCAGCAGTCCCCGAGCGCAGGGTCTTAATTCACCCCTCCACTTT.

The chain recombines TRBV15 with TRBJ1-5; D perhaps matches TRBD1 (5 bases). Germline V gene data show CDR1 as LNHNV and CDR2 as YYDKDF (reference sequence). The CDR3 has 17 residues. Trimming pared 0 bases from V and 9 bases from J, leaving 21 bases between. CDR3: CATSRDLSQGGVRPQHF. The CDR3 DNA follows: TGTGCCACCAGCAGAGATCTCTCGCAGGGAGGAGTCAGGCCCCAGCATTTT.

The gene calls are TRBV28 and TRBJ1-2, with 11 positions matching TRBD1. Germline V CDR1 and CDR2: MDHEN, SYDVKM. The CDR3 length is 18 residues. Unmatched junction bases numbered 18, after V lost 10 bases and J lost 2 bases. The CDR3 DNA reads TGTGCCACCTTAACCTTCCAGGACAGGGGGCGCTTAAACTATGGCTACACCTTC. Translated: CATLTFQDRGRLNYGYTF.

This sequence joins TRBV10-3 and TRBJ2-1; unclear D gene. CDR3 length equals 13 residues. With 5 bases removed from V and 9 bases from J, the gap between germline ends came to 14 bases. Germline V gene sequence: CDR1 ENHRY, CDR2 SYGVKD. CDR3 protein: CAISTLSVGEQFF. The CDR3 DNA reads as TGTGCCATCAGTACCCTTAGTGTCGGTGAGCAGTTCTTC.

The V call is TRBV30, the J call TRBJ1-6; D is undetermined. Trimming took 0 bases from V and 6 from J, leaving 18 bases between them. CDR3 length: 17 residues. CDR1 and CDR2 (germline): GTSNPN, SVGIG (reference sequence). The CDR3 loop reads CAWSVFQVMTANSPLHF. The CDR3 DNA reads as TGTGCCTGGAGTGTATTCCAGGTGATGACGGCTAATTCACCCCTCCACTTT.

The chain links TRBV25-1 to TRBJ2-3, with D unresolved. The CDR3 is 13 amino acids. Germline CDR1 is MGHDK and CDR2 is SYGVNS. Trimming took off 2 bases at V and 2 bases at J, with 5 bases between the two ends. This CDR3 is CASSEGATDTQYF. As DNA, the CDR3 is TGTGCCAGCAGTGAAGGAGCCACAGATACGCAGTATTTT.

The rearrangement links TRBV3-1 (or the pseudogene TRBV3-2) to TRBJ2-7, with 9 bases aligning to TRBD2. The CDR3 extends over 18 amino acids. The V segment lost 3 bases and the J segment 0 bases; nucleotides outside the gene matches: 12. Looked up from germline, CDR1 is LGHDT and CDR2 is YNNKEL (reference sequence). CDR3 sequence reads: CASSHRAGGVRSSYEQYF. CDR3 sequence (DNA): TGTGCCAGCAGCCACAGAGCGGGAGGAGTTAGGAGCTCCTACGAGCAGTACTTC.

This clone was observed once. This rearrangement joins TRBV11-2 to TRBJ1-1; 8 bases are a match to TRBD1. The CDR3 is made up of 15 amino acids. The V segment lost 5 bases and the J segment 6 bases; nucleotides outside the gene matches: 11. The germline V gene encodes CDR1 SGHAT and CDR2 FQNNGV. CDR3 in DNA: TGTGCCAGCAGCCCAGACGGACAGGGTGGATCTGAAGCTTTCTTT. It specifies CASSPDGQGGSEAFF.